The 24 T cell receptor beta chains listed next were all sequenced from one sample in a study of T cells in Graves' hyperthyroidism and ophthalmopathy. Using RNA transcripts as the source, TCR beta CDR3 regions were amplified. First-round RT-PCR targeting the TCR CDR3 was performed with the HTBI primer set. TCRdb used MiXCR to reprocess the multiplex PCR reads, holding one entry per CDR3 protein. The sample lists 490,000 or so distinct CDR3 sequences, roughly a sixth occurring once. Sample: blood. The origin of the receptors is a woman aged 25-40 years with Graves' ophthalmopathy.

This clonotype was observed at least ten times. The gene calls are TRBV11-2 and TRBJ2-7, with a possible D match to TRBD2 (6 bases). The CDR3 has 16 amino acids. V gave up 2 bases and J gave up 4 bases, with 18 bases separating them. Germline V gene data show CDR1 as SGHAT and CDR2 as FQNNGV. CDR3 loop: CASSLRGTAGGYEQYF. In DNA form, the CDR3 reads TGTGCCAGCAGCTTACGGGGTACAGCGGGCGGTTACGAGCAGTACTTC.

In this sample, this clonotype turned up a few times. This chain connects TRBV29-1 to TRBJ1-4, with 8 bases fitting TRBD1. V gave up 4 bases and J gave up 8 bases; unmatched junction bases: 3. CDR1 and CDR2 (germline): SQVTM, ANQGSEA. The CDR3 spans 12 residues. Here the CDR3 DNA reads TGCAGCGTTGGGACAGGGAACGAAAAACTGTTTTTT. It is translated as CSVGTGNEKLFF.

At least ten counts were recorded for this clonotype. The V and J genes are TRBV28 and TRBJ2-7; no reliable D call. In germline, CDR1 is MDHEN, CDR2 SYDVKM. The CDR3 is 12 amino acids. Trimming pared 6 bases from V and 3 bases from J, leaving 9 bases between. The CDR3 is CASRGQVYEQYF. The DNA of the CDR3 is TGTGCCAGCAGAGGTCAAGTCTACGAGCAGTACTTC.

The chain uses TRBV5-1 and TRBJ2-2, with TRBD1 matching over 7 bases. The junction had 5 bases not matched to a gene; V was cut back by 2 bases and J by 4 bases. The length of the CDR3 is 15 residues. Germline CDR1 and CDR2: SGHRS and YFSETQ. CDR3 residues: CASSLPTGITGELFF. Written as DNA, the CDR3 is TGCGCCAGCAGCTTACCGACAGGGATCACCGGGGAGCTGTTTTTT.

This clonotype was recorded many times. The genes are TRBV28 and TRBJ1-1; the D gene is possibly TRBD1 (6 bases). V lost 6 bases to trimming and J lost 1 base, with 12 bases between them. The CDR3 length is 14 residues. Germline V CDR1 and CDR2: MDHEN, SYDVKM. CDR3 coding DNA: TGTGCCAGCAGCCCCGACAGGAGGAACACTGAAGCTTTCTTT. Its translation: CASSPDRRNTEAFF. Supplemented by reference TRBV28 and TRBJ1-1, the full variable domain reads DVKVTQSSRYLVKRTGEKVFLECVQDMDHENMFWYRQDPGLGLRLIYFSYDVKMKEKGDIPEGYSVSREKKERFSLILESASTNQTSMYLCASSPDRRNTEAFFGQGTRLTVV.

The V and J genes are TRBV19 and TRBJ2-1, with 7 bases aligning to TRBD1. Trimming took 8 bases from V and 3 from J; bases not matched to a gene: 7. This CDR3 comprises 14 residues. CDR1 and CDR2 from the germline V gene are LNHDA and SQIVND (reference sequence). The CDR3 loop reads CASRGGGNYNEQFF. The CDR3 DNA reads as TGTGCCAGTCGAGGGGGCGGAAACTACAATGAGCAGTTCTTC.

In regard to this clonotype: With a much larger clone just one base away, this may be a read error. This chain uses TRBV28 with TRBJ1-2; the match to TRBD1 covers 9 bases. Trimming at V came to 6 bases and at J to 2 bases, leaving 4 bases not matched to a gene. This CDR3 spans 14 amino acids. The V gene's germline CDR1 is MDHEN and CDR2 SYDVKM. The CDR3, as DNA: TGTGCCAGCAGACGGGACAGGGTAAACTATGGCTACACCTTC. Translating it yields CASRRDRVNYGYTF.

This clonotype was seen only a few times. This chain links TRBV20-1 with TRBJ2-1; D may be TRBD1 (6 bases). V was clipped by 4 bases and J by 2 bases, with 12 bases between them. The CDR3 loop spans 14 amino acids. Germline V CDR1 and CDR2: DFQATT, SNEGSKA (reference sequence). CDR3 protein: CSAISGGPYNEQFF. DNA of the CDR3: TGCAGTGCTATCTCTGGGGGCCCCTACAATGAGCAGTTCTTC.

This clonotype was observed at least ten times. V is TRBV7-2 and J is TRBJ2-5; 14 bases line up with TRBD2. This CDR3 spans 16 amino acids. The V gene end was trimmed by 4 bases and the J gene end by 1 base; junction bases not matched to a gene: 2. The germline gives CDR1 SGHTA, CDR2 FQGNSA. In DNA, the CDR3 is TGTGCCAGCAGCTGGGGACTAGCGGGGGCCCAAGAGACCCAGTACTTC. Translation gives CASSWGLAGAQETQYF.

This clonotype came up many times. The chain employs TRBV5-8 and TRBJ1-1; D gene uncertain. V was cut by 4 bases and J by 1 base, with 8 bases left in between. The CDR3 totals 13 residues. The V gene's germline CDR1 is SGHTS and CDR2 YDEGEE. The CDR3 region is CASSGPGNTEAFF. DNA of the CDR3: TGTGCCAGCAGCGGACCTGGGAACACTGAAGCTTTCTTT.

This clonotype was detected many times. The chain has TRBV15 and TRBJ1-5, with TRBD1 matching over 8 bases. J gave up 2 bases and V 4 bases, and 4 bases lay outside the gene matches. CDR1 is LNHNV, CDR2 YYDKDF, per germline (reference sequence). The CDR3 runs to 15 residues. The CDR3 reads CATSTDRGGNQPQHF. The CDR3, as DNA: TGTGCCACCAGCACCGACAGGGGTGGCAATCAGCCCCAGCATTTT.

In this sample, this clonotype turned up many times. A single base separates this from a much larger clone, so it may be a read error. The V gene is TRBV11-2, the J gene TRBJ2-3, with D tentatively TRBD1 or TRBD2 (6 bases each). CDR3 length: 15 amino acids. With 7 bases removed from V and 0 bases from J, the gap between germline ends came to 14 bases. The germline V gene encodes CDR1 SGHAT and CDR2 FQNNGV. CDR3 in DNA: TGTGCCAGCAACTTGGGGGGCCGGAGCACAGATACGCAGTATTTT. Translation: CASNLGGRSTDTQYF.

This clonotype was seen many times. The CDR3 protein is CASSFRPIGTSGDTQYF. Written as DNA, the CDR3 is TGTGCCAGCAGTTTTAGGCCCATAGGGACTAGCGGTGATACGCAGTATTTT. The chain is built from TRBV28 and TRBJ2-3; 11 positions match TRBD2. Unmatched junction bases numbered 11, after V lost 3 bases and J lost 6 bases. Germline lookup yields CDR1 MDHEN and CDR2 SYDVKM. The CDR3 is made up of 17 amino acids.

The table lists this clonotype with many counts. This sequence joins TRBV12-3 or TRBV12-4 and TRBJ1-2; the D gene is possibly TRBD1 (6 bases). The CDR3 is 15 residues long. V dropped 8 bases and J dropped 7 bases, with 23 bases sitting between them. Written as DNA, the CDR3 is TGTGCCAGCGGGGGCCGGGACACCAAGAAGAGTGGCTACACCTTC. Translating gives CASGGRDTKKSGYTF.

This rearrangement joins TRBV12-3 or TRBV12-4 to TRBJ1-5; 7 bases line up with TRBD1. V shed 6 bases and J 0 bases; nucleotides not matched to a gene: 5. The CDR3 spans 15 residues. The CDR3 here is CASSTGANSNQPQHF. The CDR3 DNA is TGTGCCAGCAGCACAGGGGCCAATAGCAATCAGCCCCAGCATTTT.

Remarks on this clonotype: Just one base apart from a much larger clone, this may be a read error. The chain carries TRBV6-2 or TRBV6-3 and TRBJ2-7; unclear D gene. The end of the DNA fits TRBJ2-1 better, so the J call may be wrong. The V gene's germline CDR1 is MNHEY and CDR2 SVGEGT. The CDR3 covers 16 residues. The CDR3 DNA sequence: TGTGCCAGCAGTTACTCGACACCTAGTGATTCCTACGAGCAGTTCTTC. Translating gives CASSYSTPSDSYEQFF.

This clonotype was counted ten times or more. This chain connects TRBV7-2 to TRBJ1-3; D might be TRBD1 (5 bases). The germline gives CDR1 SGHTA, CDR2 FQGNSA. The V gene lost 4 bases and the J gene lost 3 bases, with 16 bases spanning the gap. This CDR3 is built from 16 residues. CDR3 bases: TGTGCCAGCAGCTATTCCGGGCCTACAGGTGGAAACACCATATATTTT. This sequence encodes CASSYSGPTGGNTIYF.

The chain is built from TRBV20-1 and TRBJ2-7; TRBD1 agrees at 7 bases. CDR1 is DFQATT, CDR2 SNEGSKA, per germline (reference sequence). The junction had 7 bases not matched to a gene; V was cut back by 8 bases and J by 3 bases. This CDR3 is 12 amino acids long. CDR3 residues: CSTTTGDYEQYF. The CDR3, as DNA: TGCAGTACCACTACAGGGGACTACGAGCAGTACTTC.

This clonotype was detected many times. The V call is TRBV27, the J call TRBJ2-1, with 11 bases matching TRBD2. V lost 7 bases and J lost 3; bases outside the gene matches: 8. Per germline, CDR1 MNHEY and CDR2 SMNVEV (reference sequence). This CDR3 comprises 16 residues. The CDR3, as DNA: TGTGCCAGCATGGGTTTGGGACTAGCGGACTACAATGAGCAGTTCTTC. Its protein is CASMGLGLADYNEQFF.

At least ten counts were recorded for this clonotype. In DNA form, the CDR3 reads TGTGCCAGCAGTAGACGACTAGCGGGAGAGACCCAGTACTTC. As protein: CASSRRLAGETQYF. This rearrangement joins TRBV12-3 or TRBV12-4 to TRBJ2-5, with TRBD2 matching over 10 bases. V was pared by 5 bases and J by 4 bases, with 4 bases of the junction left unmatched. CDR3 size: 14 residues.

The chain is built from TRBV10-2 and TRBJ2-2; 7 bases match TRBD1. This CDR3 contains 16 residues. The V segment lost 2 bases and the J segment 4 bases; nucleotides outside the gene matches: 7. Germline-derived CDR1 and CDR2 are WSHSY and SAAADI. CDR3 protein: CASSEQVPGGTGELFF. CDR3 sequence (DNA): TGCGCCAGCAGTGAGCAGGTTCCAGGGGGCACCGGGGAGCTGTTTTTT.

The rearrangement uses TRBV3-1 and TRBJ2-7, with TRBD1 matching 7 bases. V shed 1 base, J shed 6 bases, and the junction held 6 bases outside the gene matches. Germline CDR1 and CDR2: LGHDT and YNNKEL (reference sequence). The CDR3 sequence is 14 residues long. CDR3 in DNA: TGTGCCAGCAGCCAAGTACAGGGACAGTCCGAGCAGTACTTC. It codes for CASSQVQGQSEQYF.

The J gene is TRBJ2-3, the V gene TRBV7-6, with D perhaps TRBD1 or TRBD2 (5 bases each). Germline CDR1 SGHVS, CDR2 FNYEAQ. The CDR3 has 16 amino acids. V lost 1 base and J lost 0, with 11 bases in between. CDR3: CASSLVSGLSTDTQYF. The CDR3 nucleotides are TGTGCCAGCAGCTTAGTATCGGGGCTTAGCACAGATACGCAGTATTTT. Supplemented by reference TRBV7-6 and TRBJ2-3, the full variable domain reads GAGVSQSPRYKVTKRGQDVALRCDPISGHVSLYWYRQALGQGPEFLTYFNYEAQQDKSGLPNDRFSAERPEGSISTLTIQRTEQRDSAMYRCASSLVSGLSTDTQYFGPGTRLTVL.

The chain has TRBV7-2 and TRBJ2-7; D ambiguous. V dropped 6 bases and J dropped 0 bases, with 12 bases sitting between them. Germline CDR1 reads SGHTA; CDR2 reads FQGNSA. This CDR3 is 14 amino acids long. CDR3 bases: TGTGCCAGCAGACGAGAGCGTAGCTCCTACGAGCAGTACTTC. Encoded protein: CASRRERSSYEQYF.